Following are 28 T cell receptor beta chains from one sample sequenced in a study of early T cells in non-severe SARS-CoV-2 infection. TCRdb recomputed calls from the 5' RACE reads with MiXCR, one row per CDR3 protein. The sample shows about 55,000 distinct CDR3 sequences, approximately 12% of them seen only once. Sequencing used whole blood. These receptors were obtained from an adult who was a healthcare worker with PCR-confirmed SARS-CoV-2 infection or an uninfected control (not recorded which).

This chain connects TRBV7-6 to TRBJ1-6; tentatively, D is TRBD1 (5 bases). V gave up 1 base and J gave up 1 base, with 14 bases separating them. The CDR3 is 18 amino acids. In germline, CDR1 is SGHVS, CDR2 FNYEAQ. The CDR3 reads CASSLGAAGLSYNSPLHF. CDR3 DNA sequence: TGTGCCAGCAGCTTAGGCGCGGCAGGGTTATCCTATAATTCACCCCTCCACTTT. The full variable domain, with the rest looked up from reference TRBV7-6 and TRBJ1-6, is GAGVSQSPRYKVTKRGQDVALRCDPISGHVSLYWYRQALGQGPEFLTYFNYEAQQDKSGLPNDRFSAERPEGSISTLTIQRTEQRDSAMYRCASSLGAAGLSYNSPLHFGNGTRLTVT.

This clonotype was detected only a few times. The rearrangement joins TRBV20-1 to TRBJ2-3, with no clear D. V lost 3 bases and J lost 3, with 7 bases in between. Germline loops: CDR1 DFQATT, CDR2 SNEGSKA (reference sequence). The length of the CDR3 is 12 residues. CDR3 in DNA: TGCAGTGCTAGGCCGGGTACAGATACGCAGTATTTT. Translation: CSARPGTDTQYF.

There are a few counts of this clonotype. CDR3 nucleotide sequence: TGTGCCAGCGGGCCTATGGGTACGCAGTATTTT. Translated, it gives CASGPMGTQYF. V and J are TRBV5-4 and TRBJ2-3, with no clear D. The CDR3 has 11 amino acids. Germline V gives CDR1 SGHNT, CDR2 YYREEE (reference sequence). Trimming stripped 7 bases from V and 8 bases from J, with 11 bases between.

This chain joins TRBV12-3 or TRBV12-4 and TRBJ2-5; 8 bases line up with TRBD1. The trim removed 4 bases at V and 3 bases at J, leaving 1 base unmatched. The CDR3 extends over 13 amino acids. DNA of the CDR3: TGTGCCAGCAGTTGGACAGGGAAAGAGACCCAGTACTTC. Amino acids: CASSWTGKETQYF.

The chain recombines TRBV29-1 with TRBJ2-3; D call uncertain. Trimming cost V 0 bases and J 5 bases, with 3 bases left between them. Germline CDR1 and CDR2: SQVTM and ANQGSEA. This CDR3 has 11 amino acids. CDR3 sequence: CSVEEGDTQYF. CDR3 in DNA: TGCAGCGTTGAAGAAGGAGATACGCAGTATTTT.

The chain joins TRBV29-1 to TRBJ2-5; D unclear. V was pared by 1 base and J by 1 base, with 4 bases between. This CDR3 spans 12 amino acids. Germline V CDR1 and CDR2: SQVTM, ANQGSEA. The CDR3 spells CSVEARQETQYF. CDR3 coding DNA: TGCAGCGTTGAAGCCCGCCAAGAGACCCAGTACTTC.

This clonotype was seen a handful of times. The chain is built from TRBV11-2 and TRBJ2-2; 7 bases match TRBD1. This CDR3 contains 15 residues. The V gene's germline CDR1 is SGHAT and CDR2 FQNNGV. Germline trimming cut 3 bases from V and 1 base from J; bases unmatched to any gene: 2. CDR3 loop: CASSLRQGNTGELFF. The CDR3 bases are TGTGCCAGCAGCTTGAGACAGGGGAACACCGGGGAGCTGTTTTTT.

This clonotype showed up many times. The genes are TRBV12-3 or TRBV12-4 and TRBJ2-1; D uncertain. V was shortened by 7 bases and J by 10 bases, with 14 bases between the two germline ends. This CDR3 is 12 amino acids long. The CDR3 sequence is CASTPGRDEQFF. The CDR3 DNA reads as TGTGCCAGCACCCCGGGCCGCGACGAGCAGTTCTTC.

The chain is built from TRBV12-3 or TRBV12-4 and TRBJ2-1, with D perhaps matching TRBD2 (6 bases). The CDR3 has 13 residues. Trimming took off 3 bases at V and 7 bases at J, with 10 bases between the two ends. This chain's CDR3 is CASSFHGGNEQFF. The CDR3, as DNA: TGTGCCAGCAGTTTTCACGGGGGTAATGAGCAGTTCTTC.

The table lists this clonotype with many counts. The chain links TRBV6-1 to TRBJ2-7; perhaps TRBD1 as D (6 bases). Trimming removed 2 bases at V and 12 bases at J, with 20 bases between. The CDR3 is made up of 14 amino acids. The germline CDR1 and CDR2 sequences are MNHNS and SASEGT. The CDR3 nucleotides are TGTGCCAGCAGTGAACAAAGACCAGGGGCGGCAGGGTACTTC. It yields the protein CASSEQRPGAAGYF.

This clonotype occurred a few times. The chain has TRBV28 and TRBJ2-3; D uncertain. This CDR3 region has 13 residues. Germline CDR1 MDHEN, CDR2 SYDVKM. Deletions cut 5 bases from V and 4 bases from J, with 10 bases between. The CDR3 protein is CASSTPPSDTQYF. CDR3 sequence (DNA): TGTGCCAGCAGTACCCCTCCCTCAGATACGCAGTATTTT. The variable domain in full, with the rest retrieved from reference TRBV28 and TRBJ2-3, is DVKVTQSSRYLVKRTGEKVFLECVQDMDHENMFWYRQDPGLGLRLIYFSYDVKMKEKGDIPEGYSVSREKKERFSLILESASTNQTSMYLCASSTPPSDTQYFGPGTRLTVL.

The chain has TRBV11-2 and TRBJ1-1, with D possibly TRBD1 on 5 matching bases. The CDR3 has 12 residues. CDR1 and CDR2 (germline): SGHAT, FQNNGV. Trimming pared 8 bases from V and 1 base from J, leaving 8 bases between. The chain's CDR3 is CASLGPNTEAFF. CDR3 bases: TGTGCCAGCCTGGGACCGAACACTGAAGCTTTCTTT. The complete variable domain, with remaining parts taken from reference TRBV11-2 and TRBJ1-1, reads EAGVAQSPRYKIIEKRQSVAFWCNPISGHATLYWYQQILGQGPKLLIQFQNNGVVDDSQLPKDRFSAERLKGVDSTLKIQPAKLEDSAVYLCASLGPNTEAFFGQGTRLTVV.

This chain joins TRBV11-2 and TRBJ2-1; D not certain. The CDR3 runs to 13 residues. Trimming took off 2 bases at V and 0 bases at J, with 2 bases between the two ends. Per the germline V gene, CDR1 is SGHAT and CDR2 is FQNNGV. The CDR3 DNA is TGTGCCAGCAGCTTACACTCCTACAATGAGCAGTTCTTC. It is translated as CASSLHSYNEQFF.

The CDR3 sequence: CASRFSGGRSYEQYF. The CDR3 DNA is TGTGCCAGCAGGTTTAGCGGGGGCCGCTCCTACGAGCAGTACTTC. This chain joins TRBV6-2 or TRBV6-3 and TRBJ2-7; the match to TRBD2 covers 9 bases. Unmatched junction bases numbered 6, after V lost 6 bases and J lost 0 bases. Germline V gene sequence: CDR1 MNHEY, CDR2 SVGEGT. The CDR3 consists of 15 residues.

This clonotype was detected once. This may come from a read error, since a much larger clone is one base off. The chain carries TRBV7-3 and TRBJ2-1; 9 bases match TRBD2. The germline CDR1 and CDR2 sequences are SGHTA and FQGTGA. Losses at the gene ends were 0 bases for V and 6 bases for J; bases not matched to a gene: 0. The CDR3 extends over 14 amino acids. The CDR3 loop is CASSLTTSGNEQFF. CDR3 in DNA: TGTGCCAGCAGCTTAACGACTAGCGGCAATGAGCAGTTCTTC.

This clonotype has just a few counts. The gene calls are TRBV20-1 and TRBJ2-7, with 7 bases identical to TRBD2. The CDR3 totals 15 residues. V trimming: 4 bases; J trimming: 6 bases; junction bases outside the gene matches: 15. Germline V gene data show CDR1 as DFQATT and CDR2 as SNEGSKA (reference sequence). The CDR3 protein is CSANPFALGEGEQYF. The CDR3 DNA is TGCAGTGCTAACCCCTTCGCCTTGGGGGAGGGCGAGCAGTACTTC.

About this clonotype itself: This sequence may be a read error, since a much larger clone differs from it by one base. The chain's CDR3 is CASSLGDGPRNEQIF. As DNA, the CDR3 is TGCGCCAGCAGCTTGGGGGATGGGCCGAGGAATGAGCAGATCTTC. This chain uses TRBV5-1 with TRBJ2-1; D ambiguous. The CDR3 length is 15 residues. Germline values: CDR1 SGHRS, CDR2 YFSETQ.

This clonotype was seen ten or more times. The chain carries TRBV20-1 and TRBJ2-3; D is unclear. The germline CDR1 and CDR2 sequences are DFQATT and SNEGSKA (reference sequence). The length of the CDR3 is 14 residues. V gave up 1 base and J gave up 4 bases, with 12 bases separating them. CDR3 sequence reads: CSARAAVGADTQYF. CDR3 coding DNA: TGCAGTGCTAGAGCCGCGGTTGGCGCAGATACGCAGTATTTT.

This clonotype was picked up one time. A much larger clone lies a single base off, so this may be a read error. For the CDR3, the DNA is TGTGCCAGCAGTTCCCTTACAGGGGGGAGGGAGAACCAGTACTTC. This translates into CASSSLTGGRENQYF. The chain recombines TRBV28 with TRBJ2-5; weak D call: TRBD1 (8 bases). The germline gives CDR1 MDHEN, CDR2 SYDVKM. The CDR3 contains 15 residues.

This clonotype was found many times. This chain links TRBV19 with TRBJ1-3, with D unresolved. Germline V gene lookup returns CDR1 LNHDA and CDR2 SQIVND (reference sequence). V was pared by 1 base and J by 0 bases, with 7 bases between. The CDR3 sequence is 15 residues long. This CDR3 is CASSIGPSSGNTIYF. The CDR3 DNA reads as TGTGCCAGTAGTATAGGACCGAGCTCTGGAAACACCATATATTTT.

This clonotype was seen repeatedly, ten times or more. This chain links TRBV30 with TRBJ1-1, with D perhaps TRBD1 (5 bases). CDR1 is GTSNPN, CDR2 SVGIG, per germline (reference sequence). V was trimmed by 2 bases and J by 0 bases, leaving 10 bases between them. This CDR3 contains 14 residues. The CDR3 sequence is CAWSWGSLNTEAFF. As DNA, the CDR3 is TGTGCCTGGAGTTGGGGCAGCTTGAACACTGAAGCTTTCTTT.

Worth noting for this clonotype: This may be a read error, as it is one base from a much larger clone. V is TRBV7-6 and J is TRBJ2-1, with TRBD1 as a possible D gene (6 bases). Germline CDR1 is SGHVS and CDR2 is FNYEAQ. The CDR3 runs 17 residues. CDR3 residues: CANSLALGSGAGNEQFF. The CDR3 region has the DNA TGTGCCAACAGCTTAGCCCTCGGGTCAGGGGCCGGGAATGAGCAGTTCTTC.

This chain links TRBV19 with TRBJ2-4; tentatively, D is TRBD1 (6 bases). This CDR3 has 15 residues. Trimming shortened V by 5 bases and J by 1 base, and 12 bases separated the two germline ends. Looked up from germline, CDR1 is LNHDA and CDR2 is SQIVND (reference sequence). The DNA of the CDR3 is TGTGCCAGTAGTTTACAGGGCAGCGCCAAAAACATTCAGTACTTC. As protein: CASSLQGSAKNIQYF.

The table lists this clonotype with many counts. The chain employs TRBV11-2 and TRBJ2-1, with D maybe TRBD2 (7 bases). The CDR3 is 14 residues long. Germline CDR1 reads SGHAT; CDR2 reads FQNNGV. V lost 5 bases, J lost 8 bases, and 16 bases lay in between. CDR3 loop: CASSPTWEGDEQFF. The CDR3 DNA reads TGTGCCAGCAGCCCCACCTGGGAGGGGGATGAGCAGTTCTTC.

This chain links TRBV6-4 with TRBJ2-1; 11 positions agree with TRBD2. The CDR3 consists of 16 residues. Trimming at V came to 0 bases and at J to 4 bases, leaving 2 bases not matched to a gene. CDR1 is MRHNA and CDR2 is SNTAGT in the germline V gene. The CDR3 protein is CASSDSTSGAYNEQFF. The CDR3 nucleotides read TGTGCCAGCAGTGACTCGACTAGCGGGGCTTACAATGAGCAGTTCTTC.

The chain carries TRBV20-1 and TRBJ2-7, with 7 nucleotides matching TRBD1. CDR1 and CDR2 (germline): DFQATT, SNEGSKA (reference sequence). The CDR3 is made up of 12 amino acids. After removal of 4 bases from V and 2 bases from J, the junction contained 2 bases not matched to a gene. The CDR3 sequence is CSAKGAAYEQYF. CDR3 in DNA: TGCAGTGCTAAGGGGGCAGCCTACGAGCAGTACTTC.

This clonotype was seen only a few times. This sequence joins TRBV11-2 and TRBJ2-1, with a weak D call TRBD1 (6 bases). The CDR3 loop spans 18 amino acids. Germline V lookup: CDR1 SGHAT, CDR2 FQNNGV. Trimming stripped 1 base from V and 0 bases from J, with 16 bases between. CDR3 DNA: TGTGCCAGCAGCTTAGTCAGGGGCAGACTCAGCTCCTACAATGAGCAGTTCTTC. Protein sequence: CASSLVRGRLSSYNEQFF.

This clonotype was counted ten times or more. V and J are TRBV12-3 or TRBV12-4 and TRBJ2-7; TRBD1 agrees at 7 bases. J gave up 3 bases and V 6 bases, and 5 bases lay outside the gene matches. This CDR3 comprises 13 residues. The CDR3 region is CASRETGYYEQYF. The CDR3, as DNA: TGTGCCAGCAGGGAGACAGGGTACTACGAGCAGTACTTC.